This entry lists 2 T cell receptor beta chains sequenced from one sample in a study of cytomegalovirus exposure and HLA in healthy donors. Amplification used 60 Vbeta primers and 13 Jbeta primers. Measured with immunoSEQ multiplex PCR; TCRdb has only the in-frame clones, and not every one. The table has roughly 120,000 clones, about 80% seen once; the top ten hold approximately 5%. Sequenced: PBMCs. Receptors originate from a woman aged 25-40 years in good health and CMV-seropositive.

The chain couples TRBV9 to TRBJ2-5; 12 bases are a match to TRBD2. This CDR3 region has 18 residues. V was pared by 1 base and J by 0 bases, with 7 bases of the junction left unmatched. Germline V lookup: CDR1 SGDLS, CDR2 YYNGEE. This chain's CDR3 is CASSVKLAGGPHQETQYF. CDR3 DNA sequence: TGTGCCAGCAGCGTAAAGCTAGCGGGAGGGCCGCACCAAGAGACCCAGTACTTC.

This clone was observed a few times. The DNA of the CDR3 is TGCAGCGTGCCGGGACCAGGGGGAGGAGATACGCAGTATTTT. Its translation is CSVPGPGGGDTQYF. The J gene is TRBJ2-3, the V gene TRBV29-1; D might be TRBD1 (7 bases). Between the trimmed V and J ends, which lost 6 bases and 5 bases, there was a span of 18 bases. This CDR3 has 14 amino acids. Germline CDR1 reads SQVTM; CDR2 reads ANQGSEA.